This T cell receptor (beta chain) was recovered during a study of Graves' ophthalmopathy and Graves' hyperthyroidism. A volume of 10 ml of fresh peripheral blood supplied the PBMCs. This clonotype was picked up many times. The antigen is undetermined. The TCR beta CDR3 regions underwent amplification from RNA transcripts. RT-PCR with HTBI primers came first, then second-round multiplex PCR. TCRdb ran MiXCR on the multiplex PCR reads and lists one entry per CDR3 protein. This sample has 650,000 to 900,000 distinct CDR3 sequences, with 40% found just once. Points from the study as a whole: Clonotypes were expanded in thyroid at above 0.001 frequency, and most also appeared in blood.

Germline CDR1 reads SGHTA; CDR2 reads FQGNSA. CDR3 length: 14 residues. The V and J ends lost 1 base and 7 bases respectively, with 13 bases between them. The chain carries TRBV7-2 and TRBJ1-1; D unresolved. The receptor's source is an adult man with Graves' ophthalmopathy. Sequencing was performed on peripheral blood. The CDR3 coding sequence is TGTGCCAGCAGCTTAGAACCCGACGCGTATGAAGCTTTCTTT. This translates into CASSLEPDAYEAFF. The whole variable domain, filled in from reference TRBV7-2 and TRBJ1-1, reads GAGVSQSPSNKVTEKGKDVELRCDPISGHTALYWYRQSLGQGLEFLIYFQGNSAPDKSGLPSDRFSAERTGGSVSTLTIQRTQQEDSAVYLCASSLEPDAYEAFFGQGTRLTVV.